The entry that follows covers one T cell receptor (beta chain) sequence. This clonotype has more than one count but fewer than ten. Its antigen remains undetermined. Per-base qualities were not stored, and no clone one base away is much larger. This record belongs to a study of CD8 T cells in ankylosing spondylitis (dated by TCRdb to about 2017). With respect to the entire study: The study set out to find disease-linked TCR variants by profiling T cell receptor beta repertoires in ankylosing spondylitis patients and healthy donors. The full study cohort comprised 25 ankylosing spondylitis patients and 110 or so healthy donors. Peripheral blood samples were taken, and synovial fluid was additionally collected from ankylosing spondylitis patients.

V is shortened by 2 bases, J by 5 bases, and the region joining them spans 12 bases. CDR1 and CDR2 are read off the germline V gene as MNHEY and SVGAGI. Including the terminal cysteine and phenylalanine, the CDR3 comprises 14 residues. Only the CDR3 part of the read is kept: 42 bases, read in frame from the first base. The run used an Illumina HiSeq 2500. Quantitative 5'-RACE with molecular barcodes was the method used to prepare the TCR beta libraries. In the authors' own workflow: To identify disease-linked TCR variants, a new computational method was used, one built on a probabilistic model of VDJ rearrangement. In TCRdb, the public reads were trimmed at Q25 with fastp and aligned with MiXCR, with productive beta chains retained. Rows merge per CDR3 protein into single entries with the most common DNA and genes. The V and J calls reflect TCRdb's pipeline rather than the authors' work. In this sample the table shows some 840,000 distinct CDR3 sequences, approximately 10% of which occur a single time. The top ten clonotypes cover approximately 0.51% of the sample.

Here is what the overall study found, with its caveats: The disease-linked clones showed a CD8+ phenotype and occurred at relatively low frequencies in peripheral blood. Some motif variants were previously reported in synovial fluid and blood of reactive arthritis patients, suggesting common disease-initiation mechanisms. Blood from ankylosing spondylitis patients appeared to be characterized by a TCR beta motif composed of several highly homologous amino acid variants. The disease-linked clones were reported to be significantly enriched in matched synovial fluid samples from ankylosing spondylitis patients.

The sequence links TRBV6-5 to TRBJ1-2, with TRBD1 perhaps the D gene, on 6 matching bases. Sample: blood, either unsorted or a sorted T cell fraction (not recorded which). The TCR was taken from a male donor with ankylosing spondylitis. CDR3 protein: CASSYRPRGYGYTF. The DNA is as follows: TGTGCCAGCAGTTACCGGCCCAGGGGATATGGCTACACCTTC.